This entry lists 22 T cell receptor beta chains sequenced from one sample in a study of cytomegalovirus exposure and HLA in healthy donors. The data were produced by immunoSEQ multiplex PCR, yet TCRdb's version contains in-frame clones alone and is incomplete. The data contain under 250,000 clones, about nine tenths of them seen just once; the ten biggest clones take up roughly 2%. Input material: PBMCs. These receptors originate from a woman between 18 and 30 years old in good health and CMV-seropositive.

This clone was seen a few times. This chain uses TRBV27 with TRBJ2-7; tentatively, D is TRBD1 (5 bases). From germline, CDR1 is MNHEY and CDR2 SMNVEV (reference sequence). V was cut by 3 bases and J by 6 bases, with 12 bases left in between. This CDR3 has 13 amino acids. Here the CDR3 DNA reads TGTGCCAGCAGTTTCGGCAGGGCGTCCGAGCAGTACTTC. It yields the protein CASSFGRASEQYF.

This rearrangement joins TRBV5-1 to TRBJ2-3; a weak D match, TRBD2 (5 bases). Germline V CDR1 and CDR2: SGHRS, YFSETQ. The CDR3 spans 14 residues. The V end was cut by 4 bases, the J end by 6 bases, with 15 bases between. CDR3 DNA: TGCGCCAGCAGCGTACCGGGGATCGGGGATACGCAGTATTTT. It yields the protein CASSVPGIGDTQYF.

The rearrangement joins TRBV6-1 to TRBJ2-2; 10 bases match TRBD1. Per the germline V gene, CDR1 is MNHNS and CDR2 is SASEGT. V lost 3 bases to trimming and J lost 7 bases; unmatched junction nucleotides: 14. The CDR3 contains 18 residues. Here the CDR3 reads CASSDQPPGQGIVGELFF. CDR3 DNA: TGTGCCAGCAGTGATCAGCCTCCGGGACAGGGGATAGTCGGGGAGCTGTTTTTT.

The rearrangement joins TRBV27 to TRBJ2-3, with a tentative D call TRBD2 (5 bases). Germline values: CDR1 MNHEY, CDR2 SMNVEV (reference sequence). V was cut by 8 bases and J by 5 bases, with 14 bases left in between. CDR3 length: 13 amino acids. This CDR3 reads CASRRGFKDTQYF. Written as DNA, the CDR3 is TGTGCCAGCCGCAGAGGGTTTAAAGATACGCAGTATTTT.

The chain joins TRBV15 to TRBJ2-1; 13 bases map to TRBD2. The CDR3 is 16 amino acids. The germline V gene encodes CDR1 LNHNV and CDR2 YYDKDF (reference sequence). V shed 3 bases and J 7 bases; nucleotides not matched to a gene: 6. CDR3 sequence: CATSSEWTSGSNEQFF. The CDR3 DNA reads as TGTGCCACCAGCAGCGAATGGACTAGCGGGAGTAATGAGCAGTTCTTC.

J is TRBJ1-2 and V is TRBV28; D uncertain. V was trimmed by 3 bases and J by 8 bases, leaving 10 bases between them. The CDR3 is made up of 12 amino acids. The germline V gene has CDR1 MDHEN and CDR2 SYDVKM. CDR3 residues: CASSLQVRGYTF. Written as DNA, the CDR3 is TGTGCCAGCAGTTTGCAGGTACGAGGCTACACCTTC.

V and J are TRBV27 and TRBJ2-1, with 7 nucleotides matching TRBD1. CDR3 length equals 15 residues. The germline gives CDR1 MNHEY, CDR2 SMNVEV (reference sequence). The ends lost 5 bases at V and 4 bases at J; junction bases unmatched: 8. The CDR3 is CASSPGQDYYNEQFF. For the CDR3, the DNA is TGTGCCAGCAGTCCCGGACAGGATTATTACAATGAGCAGTTCTTC.

The chain has TRBV6-5 and TRBJ1-1, with D tentatively TRBD1 (5 bases). The germline gives CDR1 MNHEY, CDR2 SVGAGI. V gave up 8 bases and J gave up 5 bases, with 9 bases separating them. The CDR3 is made up of 11 amino acids. CDR3 DNA: TGTGCCAGCGGGGGAGGTACTGAAGCTTTCTTT. Translation gives CASGGGTEAFF.

The chain employs TRBV6-6 and TRBJ1-1, with a tentative D call TRBD1 (6 bases). Trimming removed 6 bases from V and 8 bases from J, with 13 bases in between. The CDR3 loop spans 12 amino acids. The germline V gene has CDR1 MNHNY and CDR2 SVGAGI (reference sequence). The CDR3 bases are TGTGCCAGCAGCACCCTCGGGACAGAAGCTTTCTTT. It codes for CASSTLGTEAFF.

This clone was picked up one time. Other DNA variants within this sample encode the same CDR3. The chain joins TRBV19 to TRBJ2-1, with 9 positions matching TRBD2. The CDR3 consists of 15 residues. Germline loops: CDR1 LNHDA, CDR2 SQIVND (reference sequence). V shed 3 bases and J 1 base; nucleotides not matched to a gene: 1. The CDR3 reads CASSMTSGSYNEQFF. The CDR3 nucleotides are TGTGCCAGTAGTATGACTAGCGGTTCCTACAATGAGCAGTTCTTC.

This sequence joins TRBV29-1 and TRBJ2-7, with a tentative D call TRBD1 (7 bases). Germline V lookup: CDR1 SQVTM, CDR2 ANQGSEA. CDR3 length: 14 amino acids. The V end was cut by 5 bases, the J end by 0 bases, with 14 bases between. In DNA, the CDR3 is TGCAGCGTTTGGGGGCAGGGGGGCTCCTACGAGCAGTACTTC. This translates into CSVWGQGGSYEQYF.

The chain links TRBV25-1 to TRBJ1-5; D is possibly TRBD1 (5 bases). The CDR3 consists of 12 residues. V was clipped by 4 bases and J by 9 bases, with 10 bases between them. Germline loops: CDR1 MGHDK, CDR2 SYGVNS. As DNA, the CDR3 is TGTGCCAGCAGTGGGAGGGGTATGCCCCAGCATTTT. Translated, it gives CASSGRGMPQHF.

This clone has a handful of counts. The chain has TRBV27 and TRBJ1-2; D is possibly TRBD1 (5 bases). Germline lookup yields CDR1 MNHEY and CDR2 SMNVEV (reference sequence). The CDR3 is 14 amino acids. V lost 3 bases to trimming and J lost 8 bases, with 16 bases between them. DNA of the CDR3: TGTGCCAGCAGTTTTAGGCGGCAGGGTTACGGCTACACCTTC. Its translation: CASSFRRQGYGYTF.

V gene TRBV2 combines with J gene TRBJ2-1; 13 nucleotides match TRBD2. The CDR3 is 15 amino acids. Germline CDR1 is SNHLY and CDR2 is FYNNEI. Trimming at V came to 0 bases and at J to 9 bases, leaving 2 bases not matched to a gene. CDR3: CASSEARLAGGEQFF. The CDR3 nucleotides are TGTGCCAGCAGTGAAGCCCGACTAGCGGGAGGTGAGCAGTTCTTC.

The J gene is TRBJ2-7, the V gene TRBV9; the D gene is possibly TRBD2 (6 bases). Germline CDR1 is SGDLS and CDR2 is YYNGEE. V shed 3 bases and J shed 5 bases, with 18 bases lying between them. This CDR3 spans 15 amino acids. CDR3 residues: CASSGGGRTWNEQYF. The CDR3 DNA reads TGTGCCAGCAGCGGGGGAGGACGCACATGGAACGAGCAGTACTTC.

The chain recombines TRBV6-5 with TRBJ2-1; D is uncertain. The germline V and J ends were trimmed by 4 bases and 8 bases, with 6 bases remaining between them. The CDR3 is made up of 11 amino acids. Germline CDR1 and CDR2: MNHEY and SVGAGI. The CDR3 loop reads CASSFGHEQFF. The CDR3, as DNA: TGTGCCAGCAGTTTTGGGCATGAGCAGTTCTTC.

V is TRBV5-6 and J is TRBJ1-2, with D unclear. Trimming shortened V by 0 bases and J by 4 bases, and 7 bases separated the two germline ends. CDR1 and CDR2 (germline): SGHDT, YYEEEE. The CDR3 spans 13 residues. The DNA for the CDR3 is TGTGCCAGCAGCTTGGTGGCCGTCTATGGCTACACCTTC. Its protein is CASSLVAVYGYTF.

This chain uses TRBV29-1 with TRBJ2-3, with a tentative D call TRBD1 (6 bases). Germline CDR1 and CDR2: SQVTM and ANQGSEA. The CDR3 extends over 15 amino acids. V shed 5 bases and J shed 4 bases, with 19 bases lying between them. The CDR3 region has the DNA TGCAGCGTTCACCTGGACAGTTCGTGGGCAGATACGCAGTATTTT. It yields the protein CSVHLDSSWADTQYF.

The chain carries TRBV1 and TRBJ2-3; the D call TRBD2 from the table was never checked on the DNA. TRBV1 has pseudogene status. There are 17 residues in the CDR3. The CDR3: CTSSSGSGRASTDTQYF. CDR3 coding DNA: TGCACCAGCAGCTCGGGAAGCGGGAGGGCCTCCACAGATACGCAGTATTTT.

The chain links TRBV28 to TRBJ1-2, with D maybe TRBD1 (6 bases). This CDR3 spans 13 amino acids. The V end lost 6 bases, the J end lost 2 bases, and 10 bases lay between the germline ends. Germline CDR1 reads MDHEN; CDR2 reads SYDVKM. The CDR3 spells CASRYQGNYGYTF. CDR3 DNA sequence: TGTGCCAGCAGATACCAGGGGAACTATGGCTACACCTTC.

V and J are TRBV9 and TRBJ2-7; a weak D match, TRBD1 (5 bases). V was clipped by 0 bases and J by 2 bases, with 12 bases between them. This CDR3 comprises 15 residues. Per the germline V gene, CDR1 is SGDLS and CDR2 is YYNGEE. This chain's CDR3 is CASSVEQDPTYEQYF. CDR3 coding DNA: TGTGCCAGCAGCGTAGAACAGGACCCGACCTACGAGCAGTACTTC.

The chain recombines TRBV5-1 with TRBJ2-3; 8 bases fit TRBD2. Germline V gives CDR1 SGHRS, CDR2 YFSETQ. Trimming at V came to 3 bases and at J to 4 bases, leaving 7 bases not matched to a gene. This CDR3 region has 15 residues. The DNA of the CDR3 is TGCGCCAGCAGCTCCCGGAGCGGGAGCCCAGATACGCAGTATTTT. Translating it yields CASSSRSGSPDTQYF.